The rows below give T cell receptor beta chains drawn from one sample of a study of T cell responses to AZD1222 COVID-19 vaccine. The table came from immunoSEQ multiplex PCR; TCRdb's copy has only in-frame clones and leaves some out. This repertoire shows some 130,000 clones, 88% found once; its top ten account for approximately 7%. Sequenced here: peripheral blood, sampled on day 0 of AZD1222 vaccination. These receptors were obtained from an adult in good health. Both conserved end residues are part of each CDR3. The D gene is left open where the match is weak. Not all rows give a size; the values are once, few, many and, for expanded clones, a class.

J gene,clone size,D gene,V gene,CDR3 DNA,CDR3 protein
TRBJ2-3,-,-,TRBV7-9,TGTGCCAGCAGGGCGGGTCCCACAGATACGCAGTATTTT,CASRAGPTDTQYF
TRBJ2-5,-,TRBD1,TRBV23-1,TGCGCCAGCCCAGGGGGGACCCAGTACTTC,CASPGGTQYF
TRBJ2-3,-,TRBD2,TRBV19,TGTGCCAGCCGACGGGGGGGTGGTTCAGATACGCAGTATTTT,CASRRGGGSDTQYF
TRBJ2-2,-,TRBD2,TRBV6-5,TGTGCCAGCAGTTACAGGGCTAGCGGGGGTTCCGGGGAGCTGTTTTTT,CASSYRASGGSGELFF
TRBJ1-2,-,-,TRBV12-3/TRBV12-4,TGTGCCAGCAGTTTAGACAGGATCTATGGCTACACCTTC,CASSLDRIYGYTF
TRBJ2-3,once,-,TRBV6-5,TGTGCCAGCAGCCGGGACATTCGTTCAGATACGCAGTATTTT,CASSRDIRSDTQYF
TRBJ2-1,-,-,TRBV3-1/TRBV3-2,TGTGCCAGCAGCTGGAGTAGAGACAATGAGCAGTTCTTC,CASSWSRDNEQFF
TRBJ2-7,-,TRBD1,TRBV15,TGTGCCACCAGCATTGACCGGGACAGGGGGCGAGAGCAGTACTTC,CATSIDRDRGREQYF
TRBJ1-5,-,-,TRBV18,TGTGCCAGCTCACCAGGAGGGGACCGTCAGCCCCAGCATTTT,CASSPGGDRQPQHF
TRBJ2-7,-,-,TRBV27,TGTGCCAGCAACCCTTCGGGGAAATACTACGAGCAGTACTTC,CASNPSGKYYEQYF
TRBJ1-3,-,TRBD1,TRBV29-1,TGCAGCGTTGAAACAGGGGGGTTCGGAAACACCATATATTTT,CSVETGGFGNTIYF
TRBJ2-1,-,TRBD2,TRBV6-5,TGTGCCACCCGAACTAGCGGGACGCGCAATGAGCAGTTCTTC,CATRTSGTRNEQFF
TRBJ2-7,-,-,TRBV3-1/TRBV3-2,TGTGCCAGCAGCCAGCAGGGGTCCCACGAGCAGTACTTC,CASSQQGSHEQYF
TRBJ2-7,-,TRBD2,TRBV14,TGTGCCAGCAGCCAAGAGCTGCCAGGACTAGCGGGAGTTCAGCGACACTTC,CASSQELPGLAGVQRHF
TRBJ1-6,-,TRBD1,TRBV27,TGTGCCAGCAGTCCGAGGACAGGGCGAGGGTCACCCCTCCACTTT,CASSPRTGRGSPLHF
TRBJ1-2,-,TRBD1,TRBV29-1,TGCAGCGTGGCTCAGGGGGGGGGCTACACCTTC,CSVAQGGGYTF
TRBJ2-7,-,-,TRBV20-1,TGCAGTGCCCCGGGCAGGGGCTTC,CSAPGRGF
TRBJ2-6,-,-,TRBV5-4,TGTGCCAGCAGCTCCGGGACTCACAGGGGCCCTGGGGCCAACGTCCTGACTTTC,CASSSGTHRGPGANVLTF
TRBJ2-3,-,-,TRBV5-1,TGCGCCAGCAGCTTGGCCGGACTATCTCCCTACGGCACAGATACGCAGTATTTT,CASSLAGLSPYGTDTQYF
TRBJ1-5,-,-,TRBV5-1,TGCGCCAGCAGCTTGGCCGGTGAGCGGAATCAGCCCCAGCATTTT,CASSLAGERNQPQHF
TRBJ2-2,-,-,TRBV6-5,TGTGCCAGCAGTTACTTCGCAGGGGCGAACACCGGGGAGCTGTTTTTT,CASSYFAGANTGELFF
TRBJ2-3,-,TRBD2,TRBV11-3,TGTGCCAGCAGCCCCCTCGGGGGGGCGGGAACAGATACGCAGTATTTT,CASSPLGGAGTDTQYF